These 2 T cell receptor beta chains originate from one sample sequenced in a study of shared clonotypes between healthy human individuals. Naive-designated CD8 cells lacked CD45RO, were positively enriched for CCR7, and omitted terminally differentiated effector memory CD45RA+ cells. Libraries were prepared by immunoSEQ multiplex PCR; TCRdb keeps only in-frame clonotypes and omits some of them. The profile shows around 610,000 clones, approximately 96% of them singletons. The material sequenced was naive CD8+ T cells sorted from blood. Receptor source: a woman in her twenties or thirties in good health.

This chain joins TRBV13 and TRBJ1-3, with 12 bases matching TRBD1. CDR1 is PRHDT and CDR2 is FYEKMQ in the germline V gene (reference sequence). The CDR3 length is 16 residues. V lost 5 bases, J lost 3 bases, and 5 bases stayed unmatched. The CDR3 loop is CASSPGQGAGGNTIYF. In DNA, the CDR3 is TGTGCCAGCAGCCCGGGACAGGGGGCTGGTGGAAACACCATATATTTT.

This chain uses TRBV29-1 with TRBJ2-1; the D is unclear. This CDR3 comprises 12 residues. Trimming took 2 bases from V and 6 from J, leaving 8 bases between them. Germline V gene lookup returns CDR1 SQVTM and CDR2 ANQGSEA. The chain's CDR3 is CSVERWPNEQFF. Written as DNA, the CDR3 is TGCAGCGTTGAAAGGTGGCCCAATGAGCAGTTCTTC.